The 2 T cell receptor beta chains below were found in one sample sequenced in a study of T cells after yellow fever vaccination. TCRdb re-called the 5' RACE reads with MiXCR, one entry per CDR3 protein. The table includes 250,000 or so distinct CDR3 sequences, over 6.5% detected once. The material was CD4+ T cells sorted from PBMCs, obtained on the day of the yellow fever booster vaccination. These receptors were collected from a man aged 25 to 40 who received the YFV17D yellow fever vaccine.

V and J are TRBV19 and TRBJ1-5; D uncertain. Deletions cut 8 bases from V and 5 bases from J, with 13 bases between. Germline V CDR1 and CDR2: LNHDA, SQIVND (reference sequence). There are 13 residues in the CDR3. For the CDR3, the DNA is TGTGCCAGTCATCGGCAGCTAGATCAGCCCCAGCATTTT. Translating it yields CASHRQLDQPQHF. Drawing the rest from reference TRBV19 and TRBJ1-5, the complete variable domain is DGGITQSPKYLFRKEGQNVTLSCEQNLNHDAMYWYRQDPGQGLRLIYYSQIVNDFQKGDIAEGYSVSREKKESFPLTVTSAQKNPTAFYLCASHRQLDQPQHFGDGTRLSIL.

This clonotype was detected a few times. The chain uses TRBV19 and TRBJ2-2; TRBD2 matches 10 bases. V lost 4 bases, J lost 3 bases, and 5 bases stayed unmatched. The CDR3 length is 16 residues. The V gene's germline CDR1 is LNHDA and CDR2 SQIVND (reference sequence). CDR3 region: CASSTGLADYTGELFF. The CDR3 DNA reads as TGTGCCAGTAGTACCGGACTAGCGGACTACACCGGGGAGCTGTTTTTT. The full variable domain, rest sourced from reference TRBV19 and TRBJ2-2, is DGGITQSPKYLFRKEGQNVTLSCEQNLNHDAMYWYRQDPGQGLRLIYYSQIVNDFQKGDIAEGYSVSREKKESFPLTVTSAQKNPTAFYLCASSTGLADYTGELFFGEGSRLTVL.